The rows below give T cell receptor beta chains drawn from one sample of a study of T cells in Graves' hyperthyroidism and ophthalmopathy. One entry per CDR3 protein results from TCRdb running MiXCR on the multiplex PCR reads. The sample includes roughly 570,000 distinct CDR3 sequences, around 46% of them seen just once. Specimen: peripheral blood or thyroid tissue (not recorded which). The receptors stem from an adult woman with Graves' disease, either hyperthyroidism or ophthalmopathy (not recorded which). Both conserved end residues are part of each CDR3. D genes are given only for firm matches. Clone size is given for some rows only: seen once, a few or many times, or a class if the clone is expanded.

clone size	D gene	J gene	V gene	CDR3 DNA	CDR3 protein
few	TRBD1	TRBJ1-2	TRBV20-1	TGCAGTGCTTCACAGGGGGCCTATGGCTACACCTTC	CSASQGAYGYTF
many	TRBD1	TRBJ1-2	TRBV5-1	TGCGCCAGCAGCGGACAGGGGCCTTCTGGTGGCTACACCTTC	CASSGQGPSGGYTF
many	TRBD2	TRBJ2-5	TRBV7-9	TGTGCCAGCAGCTTATTGATAGGACTAGCGGGAGCAGAGACCCAGTACTTC	CASSLLIGLAGAETQYF
NA	NA	TRBJ2-5	TRBV24-1	TGTGCCACCAGTGCCCCCGGGGCAGGAGAGGCCCAGCACTTC	CATSAPGAGEAQHF
NA	NA	TRBJ1-1	TRBV13	TGTGCCAGCAGTTATCTGGGCAGGGGCTATGAAGCTTTCTTT	CASSYLGRGYEAFF
once	NA	TRBJ1-2	TRBV5-6	TGTGCCAGCAACAGGGACTACGACTACACCTTC	CASNRDYDYTF
NA	TRBD1	TRBJ2-5	TRBV2	TGTGCCAGCAGAGTCGGGACAGATAATCAGCCCCAGTGCTTC	CASRVGTDNQPQCF
many	NA	TRBJ2-7	TRBV12-3/TRBV12-4	TGTGCCAGCAGTTTAGGGGGACCGCAGTACTTC	CASSLGGPQYF
many	TRBD2	TRBJ2-7	TRBV29-1	TGCAGCGTGAGGACTAGCGATCCCTACGAGCAGTACTTC	CSVRTSDPYEQYF
many	NA	TRBJ1-2	TRBV11-2	TGTGCCAGCAGCTTCGGGGGGCTGGCTAACTATGGCTACACCTTC	CASSFGGLANYGYTF
NA	NA	TRBJ1-3	TRBV10-3	TGTGCCATCAGTGCTAGACGCCAGGTCGACTCTGGAAACACCATATATTTT	CAISARRQVDSGNTIYF
NA	NA	TRBJ1-6	TRBV7-6	TGTGCCAGCAGCCGATGGACAGTCAATAATTCACCCCTCCACTTT	CASSRWTVNNSPLHF
few	NA	TRBJ1-2	TRBV2	TGTGCCAGCAGGAACAGGGAGAACTATGGCTACACCTTC	CASRNRENYGYTF
NA	NA	TRBJ1-2	TRBV10-3	TGTGCCATCAGTGTGGGGGGCAGAACAGACTATGGCTACACCTTC	CAISVGGRTDYGYTF
NA	TRBD1	TRBJ1-5	TRBV19	TGTGCCAGTAAGAGACAGGGGGCGGTTCAGCCCCAGCATTTT	CASKRQGAVQPQHF
few	TRBD2	TRBJ2-7	TRBV7-2	TGTGCCAGCAGAGCAGTAGCGGGAGAGCCCCAGTACTTC	CASRAVAGEPQYF
once	TRBD1	TRBJ2-5	TRBV20-1	TGCAGTCGGCGACAGGGGAGAGGAGAGACCCAGTACTTC	CSRRQGRGETQYF
few	TRBD1	TRBJ2-7	TRBV7-9	TGTGCCAGCAGGTCTACAGGGGGGGGACAGGGAGCCTACGAGCAGTACTTC	CASRSTGGGQGAYEQYF
NA	NA	TRBJ1-5	TRBV10-3	TGTGCCGCAGGGAGGGAGGATCAGCCCCAGCATTTT	CAAGREDQPQHF
few	TRBD1	TRBJ1-2	TRBV29-1	TGCAGCGTTGAAAGGGACAGGGCGAGGGGCTACACCTTC	CSVERDRARGYTF
once	TRBD2	TRBJ2-2	TRBV9	TGTGCCAGCAGCGTGGAGGGGAGGGCCGCCGGGGAGCTGTTTTTT	CASSVEGRAAGELFF
many	TRBD2	TRBJ2-7	TRBV10-3	TGTGCCATCTCTACCGCCCTAGCGGGAAAGGGGCCCTACGAGCAGTACTTC	CAISTALAGKGPYEQYF
many	NA	TRBJ1-1	TRBV11-1	TGTGCCAGCAGCTTAGTGTCAGAAATGAACACTGAAGCTTTCTTT	CASSLVSEMNTEAFF
many	NA	TRBJ1-4	TRBV7-4	TGTGCCAGCAGCTTAGCCCGGGTAGGGGAAAAACTGTTTTTT	CASSLARVGEKLFF
few	NA	TRBJ2-7	TRBV9	TGTGCCAGCAGCGTGGGAGACGAGCAGTACTTC	CASSVGDEQYF
once	TRBD1	TRBJ2-7	TRBV15	TGTGCCACCAGCAGAGGGACAGGCGAGACCAAGCACGAGCAGTACTTC	CATSRGTGETKHEQYF
many	NA	TRBJ2-5	TRBV5-1	TGCGCCAGCTCAACAGGGTTGGTTGTCTACGGGGAGACCCAGTACTTC	CASSTGLVVYGETQYF
NA	NA	TRBJ1-2	TRBV7-9	TGTGCCAGCACCTCGGGGCAGGGTGATGGCTACACCTTC	CASTSGQGDGYTF
many	NA	TRBJ2-5	TRBV5-1	TGCGCCAGCAGCTTGGACAAGCAAGAGACCCAGTACTTC	CASSLDKQETQYF
NA	NA	TRBJ2-7	TRBV2	TGTGCCAGCAGCTTGACTAGTAACCATGAGCAGTACTTC	CASSLTSNHEQYF
NA	NA	TRBJ1-1	TRBV29-1	TGCAGCACCTCCGTAGAGAACACTGAAGCTTTCTTT	CSTSVENTEAFF
many	TRBD1	TRBJ1-1	TRBV5-1	TGCGCCAGCAGCACGCGGACAGGGTGGGGAGCTTTCTTT	CASSTRTGWGAFF
many	TRBD2	TRBJ2-3	TRBV15	TGTGCCACCAGCGGGGGACTAGCGGTTTCAGATACGCAGTATTTT	CATSGGLAVSDTQYF
NA	NA	TRBJ2-5	TRBV7-2	TGTGCCAGCACTTCAAATTCGGGGCAGCAAGAGACCCAGTACTTC	CASTSNSGQQETQYF
many	NA	TRBJ1-6	TRBV5-1	TGCGCCAGCAGCTTGGGTGCAGGGGTTACTGATTCACCCCTCCACTTT	CASSLGAGVTDSPLHF
many	NA	TRBJ1-2	TRBV13	TGTGCCAGCAGCTCTACAGGGATCTATGGCTACACCTTC	CASSSTGIYGYTF
NA	NA	TRBJ1-5	TRBV4-3	TGCGCCAGCAGCCAACGGGCCGGGGGTCAGCCCCAGCATTTT	CASSQRAGGQPQHF
NA	NA	TRBJ1-1	TRBV11-1	TGTGCCAGCAGCGGATCCCGTGCGAACACTGAAGCTTTCTTT	CASSGSRANTEAFF
many	NA	TRBJ2-5	TRBV2	TGTGCCAGCAGTGAAGCGGAGCGCCAGTACTTC	CASSEAERQYF
many	NA	TRBJ1-2	TRBV11-2	TGTGCCAGCAGCTTGGGCCTGAACTATGGCTACACCTTC	CASSLGLNYGYTF
NA	NA	TRBJ1-3	TRBV10-3	TGTGCCATCAGTGAGTCGGGGGCAGATTCAATATATTTT	CAISESGADSIYF
once	NA	TRBJ1-1	TRBV10-2	TGCGCCAGCTCCCTCCCTGGACAGCTTCCTAGACCTAACACTGAAGCTTTCTTT	CASSLPGQLPRPNTEAFF
many	TRBD1	TRBJ1-2	TRBV4-1	TGCGCCAGCAGCCAGAGCAGGACAGGGGGCAACTATGGCTACACCTTC	CASSQSRTGGNYGYTF
NA	TRBD1	TRBJ2-2	TRBV11-2	TGTGCCAGCAGGTCAGGGGGCGGCGGGGAGCTGTTTTTT	CASRSGGGGELFF
NA	TRBD1	TRBJ1-1	TRBV7-2	TGTGCCAGCAGGGATAGGACAGGGGGATCTGGCACTGAAGCTTTCTTT	CASRDRTGGSGTEAFF
NA	NA	TRBJ1-2	TRBV29-1	TGCAGCGTTGATCCGGGGGGCGGCTATGGCTACACCTTC	CSVDPGGGYGYTF
many	TRBD1	TRBJ1-2	TRBV7-9	TGTGCCAGCAGCGCTCGGGACAGGGAGCGGTGGGGCTACACCTTC	CASSARDRERWGYTF
NA	TRBD1	TRBJ1-1	TRBV6-5	TGTGCCAGCAGTTCGACAGGGGGTACGGGTTCTTTCTTT	CASSSTGGTGSFF
NA	NA	TRBJ2-7	TRBV10-3	TGTGCCATCAGTGACGAGCCAGGGAGCTCCTACGAGCAGTACTTC	CAISDEPGSSYEQYF
many	TRBD1	TRBJ1-1	TRBV11-2	TGTGCCAGCAGCTTGAGCACAGGGGTGAACACTGAAGCTTTCTTT	CASSLSTGVNTEAFF
NA	NA	TRBJ1-5	TRBV24-1	TGTGCCACCAGCAGCTTAAGGGGTGGGAGCAATCAGCCCCAGCATTTT	CATSSLRGGSNQPQHF
few	TRBD2	TRBJ2-5	TRBV29-1	TGCAGCGTCGCGGCTAGCGGGAGTACAGAGACCCAGTACTTC	CSVAASGSTETQYF
NA	NA	TRBJ1-5	TRBV24-1	TGTGCCACCAGTGCCCTGGGGGGGAAGACCCAGCATTTT	CATSALGGKTQHF
many	TRBD2	TRBJ2-5	TRBV6-5	TGTGCCAGCAGGCCTAGCGGGAGGGCCGTTGAGGAGACCCAGTACTTC	CASRPSGRAVEETQYF
few	NA	TRBJ1-3	TRBV6-5	TGTGCCAGCAGTTACTCGATTCCGGGCCAGGCTGGTGCCTCTGGAAACACCATATATTTT	CASSYSIPGQAGASGNTIYF
many	TRBD1	TRBJ1-4	TRBV20-1	TGCAGTGCTAGCCCCGACAGGGGTACTAATGAAAAACTGTTTTTT	CSASPDRGTNEKLFF
few	NA	TRBJ1-2	TRBV28	TGTGCCAGCAGTTTGGGGGGATGGGTTTATGGCTACACCTTC	CASSLGGWVYGYTF
many	NA	TRBJ1-1	TRBV6-6	TGTGCCACCTCCGGGTTCACTGAAGCTTTCTTT	CATSGFTEAFF
many	NA	TRBJ2-7	TRBV6-5	TGTGCCAGCAGTTACGTTAGGGGGTCTTACGAGCAGTACTTC	CASSYVRGSYEQYF
NA	NA	TRBJ1-2	TRBV7-2	TGTGCCAGCAGCTTAGCGACCCAGAACTCTGGCTACACCTTC	CASSLATQNSGYTF